This T cell receptor beta chain was found in a study of T cells in narcolepsy. Study results and caveats: Autoreactive clone sequences were missing from some blood memory CD4+ repertoires.

TCRdb keeps only in-frame clones here, not all; method: immunoSEQ multiplex PCR. The profile shows tens of thousands of clones, 90% to 95% of them singletons. About this clone itself: Its matching antigen is unknown.

CDR1 and CDR2 (germline): MNHNS, SASEGT. With 5 bases removed from V and 9 bases from J, the gap between germline ends came to 11 bases. The CDR3 runs 12 residues. The source is a human donor with narcolepsy. Source material: CD45RA- memory CD4+ T cells from PBMCs. The chain employs TRBV6-1 and TRBJ1-5, with D perhaps matching TRBD1 (5 bases). The CDR3 bases are TGTGCCAGCAGTCGGGCCGGGGGGCCCCAGCATTTT. Protein sequence: CASSRAGGPQHF.